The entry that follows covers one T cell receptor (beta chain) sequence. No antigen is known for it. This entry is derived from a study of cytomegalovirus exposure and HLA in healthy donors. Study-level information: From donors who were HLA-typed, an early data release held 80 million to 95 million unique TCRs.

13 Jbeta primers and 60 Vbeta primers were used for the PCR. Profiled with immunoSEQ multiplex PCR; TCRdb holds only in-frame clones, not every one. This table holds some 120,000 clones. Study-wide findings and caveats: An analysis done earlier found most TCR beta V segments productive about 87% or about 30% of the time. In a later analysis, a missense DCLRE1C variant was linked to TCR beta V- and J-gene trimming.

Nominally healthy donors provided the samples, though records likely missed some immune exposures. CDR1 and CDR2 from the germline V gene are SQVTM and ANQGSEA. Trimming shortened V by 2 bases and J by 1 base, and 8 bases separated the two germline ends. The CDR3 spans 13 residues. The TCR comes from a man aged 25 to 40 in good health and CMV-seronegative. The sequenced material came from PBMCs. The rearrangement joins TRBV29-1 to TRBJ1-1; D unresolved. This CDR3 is CSVERLGNTEAFF. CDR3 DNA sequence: TGCAGCGTTGAACGACTAGGGAACACTGAAGCTTTCTTT.